This T cell receptor (beta chain) is drawn from a study of monozygotic twins with inflammatory bowel disease. Study-wide results and limits: Varied immunosuppressive treatments among patients may have increased repertoire variability.

TCRdb re-called the 5' RACE reads; one entry per CDR3 protein, DNA not given. The sample table sets out over 90,000 distinct CDR3 sequences. Blood, approximately 2.3 ml, was drawn per donor. Germline V gives CDR1 SGHDN, CDR2 FVKESK. The CDR3 loop spans 17 amino acids. Details on this clonotype: Its cognate antigen is unknown.

This sequence originates from a human donor with ulcerative colitis or Crohn's disease, or a healthy co-twin of an affected twin (not recorded which). Sequencing was done on a sample of blood. The chain has TRBV14 and TRBJ2-7. The CDR3 loop reads CASSQNVVVNSSYEQYF.